A selection of T cell receptor beta chains follows, all from one sample in a study of blood T cell repertoires in COVID-19. Measured with immunoSEQ multiplex PCR; TCRdb has only the in-frame clones, and not every one. The sample contains around 380,000 clones, 70% to 90% of which appear only once. Sequencing input: PBMCs or T cells enriched from blood (not recorded which). The source of these receptors is a man in his thirties or forties who had recovered from COVID-19. The CDR3 runs from the conserved cysteine through the conserved F or W. A D gene is named only where the DNA matches it firmly. Clone sizes are given selectively: once, few, many, or a class where the clone is expanded.

d_gene,abundance,v_gene,j_gene,CDR3nt,CDR3aa
.,.,TRBV10-3,TRBJ2-3,TGTGCCATCAGTGGACTCGCGGGGGCTAGCACAGATACGCAGTATTTT,CAISGLAGASTDTQYF
.,once,TRBV5-1,TRBJ2-5,TGCGCCAGCAGCCGTAGCGGGCAGGGGTATCGAGAGACCCAGTACTTC,CASSRSGQGYRETQYF
.,.,TRBV7-8,TRBJ1-1,TGTGCCAGCAGAAAGACAGTCTTTTCTGAAGCTTTCTTT,CASRKTVFSEAFF
TRBD1,few,TRBV9,TRBJ1-5,TGTGCCAGCAGCGCCGGACAGGGAAGGCAGCCCCAGCATTTT,CASSAGQGRQPQHF
TRBD1,.,TRBV3-1/TRBV3-2,TRBJ1-3,TGTGCCAGCAGCCAAGGGCAGGGGGTAAACACCATATATTTT,CASSQGQGVNTIYF
.,.,TRBV4-1,TRBJ1-4,TGCGCCAGCAGCCAAGATCAGCGAGACAGGTCACTGTTTTTT,CASSQDQRDRSLFF
.,.,TRBV7-6,TRBJ1-1,TGTGCCAGCAGCCCTACCCGGTTCACTGAAGCTTTCTTT,CASSPTRFTEAFF
.,.,TRBV3-1/TRBV3-2,TRBJ2-1,TGTGCCAGCAGCCAACACAGGGAAGGGAGATACAATGAGCAGTTCTTC,CASSQHREGRYNEQFF
TRBD2,.,TRBV5-1,TRBJ2-3,TGCGCCAGCAGCTTTGGGACTAGTAGGTCAGATACGCAGTATTTT,CASSFGTSRSDTQYF
TRBD1,.,TRBV10-3,TRBJ2-5,TGTGCCATCAGCCCCAGGGGGTACCAAGAGACCCAGTACTTC,CAISPRGYQETQYF
.,few,TRBV7-8,TRBJ1-4,TGTGCCAGCAGCCCCCGAGGGCTCTCAGACTCTGTGTTTTTT,CASSPRGLSDSVFF
.,.,TRBV6-2/TRBV6-3,TRBJ2-7,TGTGCCAGCAGTCCCGGGATTATACTTCTCTACGAGCAGTACTTC,CASSPGIILLYEQYF
TRBD1,.,TRBV9,TRBJ1-6,TGTGCCAGCAGAGGGACAGGGGACCCTAATTCACCCCTCCACTTT,CASRGTGDPNSPLHF
TRBD1,.,TRBV4-1,TRBJ1-5,TGCGCCAGCAGCCAAGGACGGACAGGGGGCGGTCAGCCCCAGCATTTT,CASSQGRTGGGQPQHF
TRBD2,.,TRBV5-1,TRBJ2-1,TGCGCCAGCAGCGGGGGACTAGCGGCCTACAATGAGCAGTTCTTC,CASSGGLAAYNEQFF
.,.,TRBV3-1/TRBV3-2,TRBJ1-1,TGTGCCAGCAGTCCAGGGTCTGAAGCTTTCTTT,CASSPGSEAFF
.,.,TRBV7-8,TRBJ2-3,TGTGCCAGCAGCTTAGCGGAGCAGAGCACAGATACGCAGTATTTT,CASSLAEQSTDTQYF
.,.,TRBV15,TRBJ2-3,TGTGCCACCAGCAGGCAGGGCACAGATACGCAGTATTTT,CATSRQGTDTQYF
TRBD2,.,TRBV6-6,TRBJ2-5,TGTGCTATCACCGGGACTAGCCGGGAGACCCAGTACTTC,CAITGTSRETQYF
TRBD2,.,TRBV27,TRBJ2-2,TGTGCCAGCAGCCTTAGCGGGGGGAACACCGGGGAGCTGTTTTTT,CASSLSGGNTGELFF
TRBD2,.,TRBV10-3,TRBJ2-2,TGTGCCACCCTAGCGGATAGGACCGGGGAGCTGTTTTTT,CATLADRTGELFF
.,.,TRBV20-1,TRBJ2-7,TGCAGTGCTAGTGTACAGACCTACGAGCAGTACTTC,CSASVQTYEQYF
.,.,TRBV6-5,TRBJ1-4,TGTGCCAGCAGTTCGGCATCGGGGGGTAATGAAAAACTGTTTTTT,CASSSASGGNEKLFF
.,.,TRBV30,TRBJ1-5,TGTGCCTGGAGCCCCGGCGGAGTCCGATGGAATCAGCCCCAGCATTTT,CAWSPGGVRWNQPQHF
.,.,TRBV5-1,TRBJ2-7,TGCGCCAGCAGCTTGGAACGGTTCTACGAGCAGTACTTC,CASSLERFYEQYF
.,.,TRBV30,TRBJ1-1,TGTGCCTGGAGTGTACCAGGGAACACTGAAGCTTTCTTT,CAWSVPGNTEAFF
.,.,TRBV9,TRBJ1-2,TGTGCCAGCAGCCCGGGGAATTCTAACTATGGCTACACCTTC,CASSPGNSNYGYTF
.,.,TRBV18,TRBJ1-3,TGTGCCAGCTCACCTCAGGGAAACACCATATATTTT,CASSPQGNTIYF
.,.,TRBV7-9,TRBJ2-3,TGTGCCAGCAGCGTAACTCCTATAGCGAGTGCAGATACGCAGTATTTT,CASSVTPIASADTQYF
.,.,TRBV12-5,TRBJ2-1,TGTGCTAGTGCCCCCCCCGGACTGATCTACAATGAGCAGTTCTTC,CASAPPGLIYNEQFF
TRBD2,.,TRBV7-6,TRBJ2-5,TGTGCCAGCAGCTTAGCAGCTAGCGGGGGCCAGTACCAAGAGACCCAGTACTTC,CASSLAASGGQYQETQYF
.,.,TRBV10-3,TRBJ1-1,TGTGCCATCAGTGTGGAGGTAAACACTGAAGCTTTCTTT,CAISVEVNTEAFF
.,.,TRBV19,TRBJ1-1,TGTGCCAGTAGTATAGGGCCAGGGATGAACACTGAAGCTTTCTTT,CASSIGPGMNTEAFF
TRBD1,.,TRBV27,TRBJ1-2,TGTGCCAGCAGTTTAGGGGGGACAGGGAGGGCTAATAACTATGGCTACACCTTC,CASSLGGTGRANNYGYTF
TRBD1,.,TRBV3-1/TRBV3-2,TRBJ1-4,TGCGCCAGCAGCCCCGACAGGGGGCTTCGTGAAAAACTGTTTTTT,CASSPDRGLREKLFF
TRBD1,.,TRBV7-8,TRBJ2-2,TGTGCCAGCAGCTTAGGGGTGGGCAGGGGGCTTGACGGGGAGCTGTTTTTT,CASSLGVGRGLDGELFF
.,.,TRBV6-5,TRBJ2-3,TGTGCCAGCAGAGCGTCAGGGGGCACAGATACGCAGTATTTT,CASRASGGTDTQYF
.,.,TRBV10-1,TRBJ2-7,TGCACCAATCCATTCCCCATGAGGGATTCTGACCTCTACGAGCAGTACTTC,CTNPFPMRDSDLYEQYF
TRBD1,.,TRBV19,TRBJ1-1,TGTGCCAGTAGTATTGCAGGGGGCAACGCTGAAGCTTTCTTT,CASSIAGGNAEAFF
TRBD2,.,TRBV19,TRBJ2-2,TGTGCCAGTAGTCTAGCGGGGATGAACACCGGGGAGCTGTTTTTT,CASSLAGMNTGELFF
TRBD1,.,TRBV5-4,TRBJ1-6,TGTGCCAGCAGCTTGGTAGGACAGGCTAATTCACCCCTCCACTTT,CASSLVGQANSPLHF
TRBD2,.,TRBV6-5,TRBJ2-1,TGTGCCAGCAGTTACTCGACTAGCGGGGGCAACAATGAGCAGTTCTTC,CASSYSTSGGNNEQFF
.,.,TRBV7-9,TRBJ2-5,TGTGCCAGCAGCTTAACATATGAGACCCAGTACTTC,CASSLTYETQYF
TRBD1,once,TRBV5-5,TRBJ2-1,TGTGCCAGCAGCTTGGGATCAGGGGGCGTCTACAATGAGCAGTTCTTC,CASSLGSGGVYNEQFF
.,.,TRBV30,TRBJ2-3,TGTGCCTGGAGCGACGGTAGCGGCACAGATACGCAGTATTTT,CAWSDGSGTDTQYF
.,.,TRBV12-3/TRBV12-4,TRBJ2-7,TGTGCCAGCAGTTTGTCGGGGTCCTACGAGCAGTACTTC,CASSLSGSYEQYF
.,.,TRBV19,TRBJ2-1,TGTGCCAGTTCGCGGCTGGGAGAGAATGAGCAGTTCTTC,CASSRLGENEQFF
.,.,TRBV7-8,TRBJ1-1,TGTGCCAGCAGCTTGGCAGGGGCTGAAGCTTTCTTT,CASSLAGAEAFF